The next 10 T cell receptor beta chains were all read from a single sample in a study of memory CD4+ T cells and cytomegalovirus serostatus. Using immunoSEQ multiplex PCR, the repertoire was profiled, and TCRdb retains in-frame clones only, with some absent. The data show approximately 40,000 clones, 65% to 85% seen once. Single viable CD3+CD4+CD8-CD45RO+ cells were sorted as the memory CD4+ T cells. Sequenced input: memory CD4+ T cells from blood. The receptors derive from an adult in good health and CMV-seronegative.

The rearrangement uses TRBV5-1 and TRBJ1-2, with D perhaps TRBD1 (6 bases). The CDR3 extends over 14 amino acids. V was pared by 0 bases and J by 8 bases, with 14 bases between. Germline V CDR1 and CDR2: SGHRS, YFSETQ. Written as DNA, the CDR3 is TGCGCCAGCAGCTTGGGTTGGGCAGGGGACGGCTACACCTTC. It yields the protein CASSLGWAGDGYTF.

This chain links TRBV20-1 with TRBJ1-1; weak D call: TRBD1 (6 bases). The CDR3 sequence is 10 residues long. CDR1 and CDR2 (germline): DFQATT, SNEGSKA (reference sequence). Trimming removed 6 bases at V and 8 bases at J, with 10 bases between. CDR3 loop: CSAHRVEAFF. CDR3 sequence (DNA): TGCAGTGCGCACAGGGTAGAAGCTTTCTTT.

The chain carries TRBV6-1 and TRBJ2-1; a weak D match, TRBD2 (5 bases). Per the germline V gene, CDR1 is MNHNS and CDR2 is SASEGT. V lost 3 bases and J lost 0, with 12 bases in between. CDR3 length: 16 amino acids. CDR3: CASSERAVLSYNEQFF. The CDR3 DNA reads as TGTGCCAGCAGTGAGAGAGCGGTTCTCTCCTACAATGAGCAGTTCTTC.

The chain couples TRBV5-1 to TRBJ1-2, with D possibly TRBD1 on 5 matching bases. The CDR3 totals 15 residues. V dropped 1 base and J dropped 2 bases, with 12 bases sitting between them. The germline V gene has CDR1 SGHRS and CDR2 YFSETQ. Here the CDR3 reads CASSLYGTQNYGYTF. The CDR3, as DNA: TGCGCCAGCAGCTTGTACGGGACCCAAAACTATGGCTACACCTTC.

This clone has a handful of counts. The CDR3 DNA reads as TGTGCCAGTACCCGGACAGGGGTCTCCTATAATTCACCCCTCCACTTT. It specifies CASTRTGVSYNSPLHF. The V gene is TRBV19, the J gene TRBJ1-6, with 9 bases fitting TRBD1. From germline, CDR1 is LNHDA and CDR2 SQIVND (reference sequence). J lost 0 bases, V lost 7 bases, and 4 bases had no gene match. The CDR3 sequence is 16 residues long.

This clone has only one observation. The chain joins TRBV21-1 to TRBJ2-7; no DNA check was done on the table's D call, TRBD1. TRBV21-1 is described as a pseudogene. This CDR3 is built from 12 residues. CDR3 nucleotide sequence: TGTGCCAGACGACAGGGTCATGACGAGCAGTACTTC. Translating it yields CARRQGHDEQYF.

This clone was counted between two and nine times. The V gene is TRBV30, the J gene TRBJ1-1; D is ambiguous. CDR3 length equals 12 residues. The V gene's germline CDR1 is GTSNPN and CDR2 SVGIG (reference sequence). V was shortened by 1 base and J by 2 bases, with 5 bases between the two germline ends. DNA for the CDR3: TGTGCCTGGAGTGGGGTAAACACTGAAGCTTTCTTT. Translating gives CAWSGVNTEAFF.

The chain combines TRBV11-3 with TRBJ2-1; TRBD1 matches at 12 bases. Germline CDR1 reads SGHNT; CDR2 reads YENEEA. The CDR3 has 15 residues. V shed 5 bases, J shed 7 bases, and the junction held 6 bases outside the gene matches. The CDR3 loop reads CASSHRDRGRNEQFF. CDR3 in DNA: TGTGCCAGCAGCCACCGGGACAGGGGGCGGAATGAGCAGTTCTTC. Complete variable domain (other parts from reference TRBV11-3 and TRBJ2-1): EAGVVQSPRYKIIEKKQPVAFWCNPISGHNTLYWYLQNLGQGPELLIRYENEEAVDDSQLPKDRFSAERLKGVDSTLKIQPAELGDSAVYLCASSHRDRGRNEQFFGPGTRLTVL.

This clone was seen once. This sequence joins TRBV18 and TRBJ1-2, with TRBD1 matching 7 bases. This CDR3 region has 15 residues. The V segment lost 5 bases and the J segment 3 bases; nucleotides outside the gene matches: 9. The V gene's germline CDR1 is KGHSH and CDR2 LQKENI. CDR3 bases: TGTGCCAGCTCATCGTCCCAGGGGGTCGACTATGGCTACACCTTC. Residues: CASSSSQGVDYGYTF.

The gene calls are TRBV10-1 and TRBJ2-3, with TRBD2 matching over 8 bases. V trimming: 6 bases; J trimming: 2 bases; junction bases outside the gene matches: 4. The CDR3 contains 14 residues. Germline CDR1 is WNHNN and CDR2 is SYGVQD (reference sequence). As DNA, the CDR3 is TGCGCCAGCAGCCTCGGGGGGGACACAGATACGCAGTATTTT. It is translated as CASSLGGDTDTQYF.